Detailed here is one T cell receptor beta chain. The sample contains more than one DNA sequence encoding this CDR3. This entry comes from a study of blood T cell repertoires in COVID-19. The overall study: T cells, B-cell-depleted T cells, or PBMCs supplied cDNA or gDNA.

Individuals aged about 18 to 100 years were recruited from 24 US areas. Participants reported their clinical history, and cohort assignment relied on those reports. The germline CDR1 and CDR2 sequences are SGDLS and YYNGEE. CDR3 length equals 14 residues. V lost 4 bases to trimming and J lost 2 bases; unmatched junction nucleotides: 2. Original analysis: Reference gene primer amplification gave estimated nucleated cell counts. Assay: immunoSEQ multiplex PCR; the TCRdb copy retains only in-frame clones and omits some. V and J calls and clone size are given by that table; D and trimming were obtained from the DNA. The data show 250,000 or so clones, about 91% seen once.

The V gene is TRBV9, the J gene TRBJ1-2; 10 nucleotides line up with TRBD1. The sequenced sample consisted of PBMCs or T cells enriched from blood (not recorded which). The sequence was obtained from a middle-aged man who had been exposed to COVID-19. The CDR3 loop is CASSPGQGNYGYTF. CDR3 nucleotide sequence: TGTGCCAGCAGCCCGGGACAGGGGAACTATGGCTACACCTTC.